This TCR beta chain came from a study of blood T cell repertoires in COVID-19. Study at large: Some COVID-19 samples were acute and others convalescent; all came from the United States, Italy and Spain. Nucleic acid was either cDNA or gDNA, and it came from T cells, B-cell-depleted T cells, or PBMCs.

Per the original data handling: Counts of nucleated cells, estimated from reference gene primer amplification, were obtained. Generated by immunoSEQ multiplex PCR, the TCRdb table keeps only in-frame clones and is missing some. V and J calls and clone size are as listed in that table; D and trimming were resolved from the DNA. The sample holds over 150,000 clones; about nine tenths are singletons and the top ten take 1.1%. Germline V gene data show CDR1 as SGHAT and CDR2 as FQNNGV. With 1 base removed from V and 5 bases from J, the gap between germline ends came to 11 bases. CDR3 length equals 14 residues.

The rearrangement links TRBV11-2 to TRBJ1-1; TRBD1 is a possible D gene (6 bases). Sequencing was carried out using peripheral blood. The origin of this receptor is a man under 40 with acute or convalescent COVID-19. This chain's CDR3 is CASSLGGGRTEAFF. CDR3 DNA sequence: TGTGCCAGCAGCTTAGGTGGGGGCAGGACTGAAGCTTTCTTT.